This passage covers 3 T cell receptor beta chains from one sample sequenced in a study of blood T cell repertoires in COVID-19. Profiling relied on immunoSEQ multiplex PCR, and the TCRdb table lists in-frame clones only, not all of them. This table holds under 65,000 clones, around nine tenths found once. The sample taken for sequencing was peripheral blood. Source of these receptors: a woman of 80 years or more with active COVID-19.

This clone was observed a single time. V usage is TRBV23-1 and J usage is TRBJ2-7; maybe TRBD2 (5 bases). TRBV23-1 is an ORF for which the function is uncertain. The germline V and J ends were trimmed by 0 bases and 5 bases, with 8 bases remaining between them. The CDR3 is 13 amino acids. The CDR3 protein is CASSQSRGNEQYF. Written as DNA, the CDR3 is TGCGCCAGCAGTCAATCCAGAGGGAACGAGCAGTACTTC.

The CDR3 protein is CASSPQGPETQYF. In DNA form, the CDR3 reads TGTGCCAGCAGCCCGCAGGGGCCTGAGACCCAGTACTTC. This chain uses TRBV7-7 with TRBJ2-5, with D possibly TRBD1 on 6 matching bases. V lost 5 bases and J 5 bases, leaving 12 bases between the germline ends. Germline V gene sequence: CDR1 SSHAT, CDR2 FNYEAQ (reference sequence). The CDR3 runs 13 residues.

This chain connects TRBV10-3 to TRBJ2-1; 10 bases are shared with TRBD2. The V gene end was trimmed by 4 bases and the J gene end by 5 bases; junction bases not matched to a gene: 14. The CDR3 runs to 18 residues. CDR1 ENHRY and CDR2 SYGVKD come from the germline V gene. As DNA, the CDR3 is TGTGCCATCAGTGCTGAGGGGGCTAGCGGGAGAGGCAACAATGAGCAGTTCTTC. It specifies CAISAEGASGRGNNEQFF.